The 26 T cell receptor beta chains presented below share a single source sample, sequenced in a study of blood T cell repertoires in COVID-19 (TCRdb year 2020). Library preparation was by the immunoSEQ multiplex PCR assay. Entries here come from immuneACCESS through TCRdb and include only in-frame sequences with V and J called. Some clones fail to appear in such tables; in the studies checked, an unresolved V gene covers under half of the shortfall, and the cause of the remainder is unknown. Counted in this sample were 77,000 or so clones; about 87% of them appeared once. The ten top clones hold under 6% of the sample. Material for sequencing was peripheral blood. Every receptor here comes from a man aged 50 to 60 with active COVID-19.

This CDR3 reads CARSLVQGASRTEAFF. The CDR3 region has the DNA TGTGCCAGAAGCTTGGTTCAGGGGGCCTCTCGCACTGAAGCTTTCTTT. The rearrangement links TRBV5-3 to TRBJ1-1; TRBD1 matches at 8 bases. TRBV5-3 belongs to the ORF category, with a function that is uncertain. Trimming at V came to 0 bases and at J to 4 bases, leaving 8 bases not matched to a gene. This CDR3 region has 16 residues.

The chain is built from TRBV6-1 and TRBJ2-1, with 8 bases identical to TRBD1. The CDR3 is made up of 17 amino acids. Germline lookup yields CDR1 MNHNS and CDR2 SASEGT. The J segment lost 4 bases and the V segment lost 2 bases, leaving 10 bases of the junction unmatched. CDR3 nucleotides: TGTGCCAGCAGTGAAAGACACAGGGGGGAGGTTTACAATGAGCAGTTCTTC. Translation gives CASSERHRGEVYNEQFF.

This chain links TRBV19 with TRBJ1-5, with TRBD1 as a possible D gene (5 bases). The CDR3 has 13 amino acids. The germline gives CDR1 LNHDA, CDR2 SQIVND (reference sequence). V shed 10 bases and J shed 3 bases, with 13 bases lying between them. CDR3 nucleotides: TGTGCCACAAGCAGACAGTTCAATCAGCCCCAGCATTTT. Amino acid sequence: CATSRQFNQPQHF.

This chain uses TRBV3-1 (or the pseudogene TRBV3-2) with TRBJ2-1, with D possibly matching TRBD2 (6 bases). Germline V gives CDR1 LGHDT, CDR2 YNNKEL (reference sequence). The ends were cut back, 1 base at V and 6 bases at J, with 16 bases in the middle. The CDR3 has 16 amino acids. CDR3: CASSQGFTGRGNEQFF. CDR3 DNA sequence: TGTGCCAGCAGCCAAGGGTTTACCGGGAGAGGCAATGAGCAGTTCTTC.

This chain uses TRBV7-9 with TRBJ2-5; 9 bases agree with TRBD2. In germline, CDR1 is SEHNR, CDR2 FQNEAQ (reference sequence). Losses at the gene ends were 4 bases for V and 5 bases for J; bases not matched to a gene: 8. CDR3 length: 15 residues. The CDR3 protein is CASSSSSGSIETQYF. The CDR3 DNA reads TGTGCCAGCAGCTCCAGTAGCGGGAGTATTGAGACCCAGTACTTC.

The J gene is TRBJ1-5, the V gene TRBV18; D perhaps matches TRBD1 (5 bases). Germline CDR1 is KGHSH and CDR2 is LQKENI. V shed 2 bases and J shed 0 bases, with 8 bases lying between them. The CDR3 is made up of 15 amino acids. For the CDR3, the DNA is TGTGCCAGCTCACCAGGACAAATTAGCAATCAGCCCCAGCATTTT. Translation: CASSPGQISNQPQHF.

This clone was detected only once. CDR3 nucleotides: TGTGCCAGCAGCGGACTTGGCGGGGGACACAATGAGCAGTTCTTC. This encodes CASSGLGGGHNEQFF. This rearrangement joins TRBV9 to TRBJ2-1, with 7 bases aligning to TRBD2. The CDR3 has 15 residues. In germline, CDR1 is SGDLS, CDR2 YYNGEE. The J segment lost 5 bases and the V segment lost 3 bases, leaving 8 bases of the junction unmatched.

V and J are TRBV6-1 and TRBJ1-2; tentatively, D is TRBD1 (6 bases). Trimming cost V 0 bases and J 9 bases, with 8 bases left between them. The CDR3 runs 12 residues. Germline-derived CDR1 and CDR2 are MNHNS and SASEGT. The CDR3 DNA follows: TGTGCCAGCAGTGAAGCCAGGGGCAGCTACACCTTC. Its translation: CASSEARGSYTF.

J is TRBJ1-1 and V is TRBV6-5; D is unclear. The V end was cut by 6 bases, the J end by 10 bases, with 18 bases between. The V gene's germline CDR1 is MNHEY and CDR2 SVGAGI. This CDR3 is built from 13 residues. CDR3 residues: CASRTAAAGRAFF. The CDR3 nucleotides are TGTGCCAGCAGAACCGCGGCAGCGGGGAGAGCTTTCTTT.

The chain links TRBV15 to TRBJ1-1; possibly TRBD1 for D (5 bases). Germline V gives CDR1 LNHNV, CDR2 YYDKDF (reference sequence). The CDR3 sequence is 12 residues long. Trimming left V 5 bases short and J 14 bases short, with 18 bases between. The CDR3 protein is CATSRGGVVGFF. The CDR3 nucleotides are TGTGCCACCAGCCGGGGGGGTGTAGTCGGGTTCTTT.

The CDR3 nucleotides read TGTGCCAGTAGTCCGGACAGGGGGCACTATGAGCAGTTCTTC. Its translation is CASSPDRGHYEQFF. The J gene is TRBJ2-1, the V gene TRBV19, with 11 nucleotides matching TRBD1. Germline V gene data show CDR1 as LNHDA and CDR2 as SQIVND (reference sequence). This CDR3 has 14 amino acids. J was trimmed by 8 bases and V by 5 bases; bases with no gene match: 5. Supplemented by reference TRBV19 and TRBJ2-1, the full variable domain reads DGGITQSPKYLFRKEGQNVTLSCEQNLNHDAMYWYRQDPGQGLRLIYYSQIVNDFQKGDIAEGYSVSREKKESFPLTVTSAQKNPTAFYLCASSPDRGHYEQFFGPGTRLTVL.

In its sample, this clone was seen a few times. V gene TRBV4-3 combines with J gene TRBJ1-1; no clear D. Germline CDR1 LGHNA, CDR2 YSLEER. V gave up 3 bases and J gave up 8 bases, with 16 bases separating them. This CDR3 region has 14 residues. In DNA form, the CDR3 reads TGCGCCAGCAGCCACCTCCCCGGGGAAGGAGAAGCTTTCTTT. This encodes CASSHLPGEGEAFF.

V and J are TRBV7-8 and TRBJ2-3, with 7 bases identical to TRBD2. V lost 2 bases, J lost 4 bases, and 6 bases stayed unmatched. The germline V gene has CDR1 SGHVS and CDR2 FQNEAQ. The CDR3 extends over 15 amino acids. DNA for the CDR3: TGTGCCAGCAGCTTATCTCAGCGGGATGCAGATACGCAGTATTTT. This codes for CASSLSQRDADTQYF.

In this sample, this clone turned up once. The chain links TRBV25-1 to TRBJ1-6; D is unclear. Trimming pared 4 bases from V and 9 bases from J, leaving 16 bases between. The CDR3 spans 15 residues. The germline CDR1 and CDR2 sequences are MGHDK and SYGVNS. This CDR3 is CASSGTNFVRSPLHF. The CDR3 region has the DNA TGTGCCAGCAGTGGGACTAATTTCGTTCGTTCACCCCTCCACTTT.

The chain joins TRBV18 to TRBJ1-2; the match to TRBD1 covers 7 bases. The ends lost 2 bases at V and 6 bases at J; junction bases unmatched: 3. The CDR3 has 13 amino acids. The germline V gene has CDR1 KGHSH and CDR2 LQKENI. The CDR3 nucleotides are TGTGCCAGCTCACCAGACAGGGTCAATGGCTACACCTTC. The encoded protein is CASSPDRVNGYTF. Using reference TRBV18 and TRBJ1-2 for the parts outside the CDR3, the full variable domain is NAGVMQNPRHLVRRRGQEARLRCSPMKGHSHVYWYRQLPEEGLKFMVYLQKENIIDESGMPKERFSAEFPKEGPSILRIQQVVRGDSAAYFCASSPDRVNGYTFGSGTRLTVV.

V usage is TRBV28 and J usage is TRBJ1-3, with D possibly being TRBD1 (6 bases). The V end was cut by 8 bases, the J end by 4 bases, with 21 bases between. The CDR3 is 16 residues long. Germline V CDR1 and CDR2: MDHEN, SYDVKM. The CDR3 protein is CASGQQGPVAGNTIYF. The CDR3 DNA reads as TGTGCCAGCGGCCAACAGGGACCAGTTGCCGGAAACACCATATATTTT.

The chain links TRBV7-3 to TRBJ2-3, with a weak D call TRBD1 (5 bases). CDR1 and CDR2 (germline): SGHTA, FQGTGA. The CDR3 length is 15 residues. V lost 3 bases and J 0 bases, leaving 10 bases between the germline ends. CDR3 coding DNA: TGTGCCAGCAGCTTTCCGACAGCTAGCACAGATACGCAGTATTTT. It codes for CASSFPTASTDTQYF.

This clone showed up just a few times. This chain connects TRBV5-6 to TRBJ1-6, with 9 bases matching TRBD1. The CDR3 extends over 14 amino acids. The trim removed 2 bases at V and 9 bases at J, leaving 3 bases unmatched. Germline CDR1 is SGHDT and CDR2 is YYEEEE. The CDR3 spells CASSFGQGISPLHF. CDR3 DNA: TGTGCCAGCAGCTTTGGACAGGGGATTTCACCCCTCCACTTT.

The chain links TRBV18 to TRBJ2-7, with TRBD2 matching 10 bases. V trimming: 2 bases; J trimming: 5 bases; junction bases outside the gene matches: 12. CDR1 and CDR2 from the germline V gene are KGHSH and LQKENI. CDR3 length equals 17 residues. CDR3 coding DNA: TGTGCCAGCTCACCATTAGTAGAGCGGGAGGGCGGTGACGAGCAGTACTTC. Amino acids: CASSPLVEREGGDEQYF.

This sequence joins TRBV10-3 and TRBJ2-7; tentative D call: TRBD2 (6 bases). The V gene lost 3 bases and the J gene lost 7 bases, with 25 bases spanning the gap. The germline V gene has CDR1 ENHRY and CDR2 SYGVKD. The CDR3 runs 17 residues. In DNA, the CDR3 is TGTGCCATCAGTGATCCACTATCCGGGACTCTTTCGGCGGAGCAGTACTTC. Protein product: CAISDPLSGTLSAEQYF.

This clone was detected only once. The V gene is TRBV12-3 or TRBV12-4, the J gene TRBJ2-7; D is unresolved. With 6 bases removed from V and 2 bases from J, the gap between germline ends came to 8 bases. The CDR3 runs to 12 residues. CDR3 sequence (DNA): TGTGCCAGCAGCCCCGACACCTACGAGCAGTACTTC. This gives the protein CASSPDTYEQYF.

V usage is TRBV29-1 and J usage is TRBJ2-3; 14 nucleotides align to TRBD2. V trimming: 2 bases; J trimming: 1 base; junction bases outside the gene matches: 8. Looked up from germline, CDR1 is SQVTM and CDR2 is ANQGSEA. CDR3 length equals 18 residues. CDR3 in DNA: TGCAGCGTTGAAAAGGGACTAGCGGGAGTTGGGGGCACAGATACGCAGTATTTT. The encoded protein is CSVEKGLAGVGGTDTQYF.

CDR3 nucleotide sequence: TGTGCCAGCAGGACGGCCGGGACAGTCACTTATGGCTACACCTTC. Its protein product is CASRTAGTVTYGYTF. The chain joins TRBV5-5 to TRBJ1-2, with 7 bases fitting TRBD1. Germline-derived CDR1 and CDR2 are SGHKS and YYEKEE (reference sequence). V was pared by 5 bases and J by 5 bases, with 12 bases of the junction left unmatched. This CDR3 has 15 amino acids.

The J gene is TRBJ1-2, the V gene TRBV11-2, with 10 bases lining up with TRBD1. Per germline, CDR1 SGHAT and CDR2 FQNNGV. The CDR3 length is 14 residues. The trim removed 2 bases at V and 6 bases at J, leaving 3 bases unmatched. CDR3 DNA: TGTGCCAGCAGCTTATTGGGACAGGGGAATGGCTACACCTTC. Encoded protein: CASSLLGQGNGYTF.

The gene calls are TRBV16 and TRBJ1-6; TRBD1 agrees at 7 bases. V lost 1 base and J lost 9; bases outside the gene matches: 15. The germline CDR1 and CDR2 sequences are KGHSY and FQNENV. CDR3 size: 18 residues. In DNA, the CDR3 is TGTGCCAGCAGCCAATTTCGTTCGACAGGGTATTTGTTTTCACCCCTCCACTTT. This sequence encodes CASSQFRSTGYLFSPLHF.

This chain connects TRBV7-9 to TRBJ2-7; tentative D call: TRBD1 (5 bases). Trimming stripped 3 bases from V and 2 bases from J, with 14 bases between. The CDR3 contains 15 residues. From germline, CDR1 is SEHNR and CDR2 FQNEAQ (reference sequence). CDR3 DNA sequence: TGTGCCAGCAGCTTGGAGAATAGGGGCCCCTACGAGCAGTACTTC. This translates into CASSLENRGPYEQYF.